These 12 T cell receptor beta chains share one sample of origin, sequenced in a study of naive and memory T cell subsets. Study results and caveats: Especially in CD8 cells, naive repertoires contained a few larger clonotypes, possibly CD45RA-re-expressing memory cells.

Which antigens these TCRs recognize remains unknown. Two oligonucleotides, mixed equimolar, formed the beta constant-region primer covering TRBC1 and TRBC2. Nested alpha and beta constant-region primers with the SP2 primer drove four PCR rounds on ligated cDNA. TCRdb re-called the UMI-ligation and nested PCR reads with MiXCR, one entry per CDR3 protein. The repertoire holds roughly 100,000 distinct CDR3 sequences, with approximately 15% as singletons. Sequencing used naive CD8+ T cells from blood. The receptor source for this set is a human donor in good health.

There are a few counts of this clonotype. The CDR3 DNA is TGTGCCAGCAGCCCTCAGGGGCACTATGGCTACACCTTC. Residues: CASSPQGHYGYTF. V usage is TRBV12-3 or TRBV12-4 and J usage is TRBJ1-2; D may be TRBD1 (6 bases). The CDR3 covers 13 residues. V was pared by 6 bases and J by 3 bases, with 11 bases between.

The chain joins TRBV7-9 to TRBJ1-3; D remains ambiguous. Trimming took 5 bases from V and 2 from J, leaving 16 bases between them. Germline V CDR1 and CDR2: SEHNR, FQNEAQ (reference sequence). The CDR3 extends over 16 amino acids. The CDR3 protein is CASSPDGWIPGNTIYF. The CDR3 nucleotides are TGTGCCAGCAGCCCTGACGGGTGGATCCCTGGAAACACCATATATTTT.

Many counts were recorded for this clonotype. This chain links TRBV9 with TRBJ2-3; 8 bases fit TRBD2. Germline CDR1 SGDLS, CDR2 YYNGEE. The V segment lost 4 bases and the J segment 4 bases; nucleotides outside the gene matches: 17. The CDR3 has 18 residues. The CDR3 loop is CASSPTAGGSIRADTQYF. DNA of the CDR3: TGTGCCAGCAGCCCTACGGCGGGAGGATCGATTCGGGCAGATACGCAGTATTTT.

The chain carries TRBV28 and TRBJ2-2, with D possibly being TRBD1 (5 bases). The CDR3 covers 17 residues. V lost 5 bases to trimming and J lost 0 bases, with 16 bases between them. Germline loops: CDR1 MDHEN, CDR2 SYDVKM. CDR3 region: CASSPGIRYSNTGELFF. Here the CDR3 DNA reads TGTGCCAGCAGTCCAGGGATTCGGTACTCGAACACCGGGGAGCTGTTTTTT.

This clonotype was counted at least ten times. The V gene is TRBV19, the J gene TRBJ1-3; TRBD1 agrees at 9 bases. CDR1 is LNHDA, CDR2 SQIVND, per germline (reference sequence). V was clipped by 6 bases and J by 1 base; unmatched bases: 7. The CDR3 is 16 residues long. The CDR3 loop reads CASSTGTGSSGNTIYF. The CDR3 coding sequence is TGTGCCAGTAGCACCGGGACAGGGAGTTCTGGAAACACCATATATTTT.

This clonotype was picked up a small number of times. The chain uses TRBV20-1 and TRBJ1-1; the match to TRBD1 covers 8 bases. V lost 5 bases and J lost 6; bases outside the gene matches: 8. Germline V CDR1 and CDR2: DFQATT, SNEGSKA (reference sequence). This CDR3 region has 13 residues. CDR3: CSAPGQGIPEAFF. The DNA for the CDR3 is TGCAGTGCTCCCGGACAGGGAATCCCTGAAGCTTTCTTT.

This rearrangement joins TRBV4-2 to TRBJ2-1, with D possibly being TRBD2 (6 bases). CDR1 and CDR2 (germline): LGHNA, YNFKEQ. The CDR3 consists of 13 residues. The ends were cut back, 7 bases at V and 5 bases at J, with 12 bases in the middle. CDR3 nucleotide sequence: TGTGCCAGCACCCGAGCTAGCGACAATGAGCAGTTCTTC. Its protein is CASTRASDNEQFF.

This clonotype was counted only a few times. The J gene is TRBJ1-4, the V gene TRBV2; D is uncertain. The germline gives CDR1 SNHLY, CDR2 FYNNEI. The CDR3 covers 13 residues. Trimming stripped 7 bases from V and 2 bases from J, with 8 bases between. The CDR3: CASTVVTNEKLFF. The CDR3 DNA is TGTGCCAGCACCGTGGTCACTAATGAAAAACTGTTTTTT.

This clonotype was counted only a few times. The rearrangement joins TRBV10-3 to TRBJ1-2; a weak D match, TRBD1 (5 bases). The CDR3 covers 13 residues. The V and J ends lost 6 bases and 6 bases respectively, with 14 bases between them. Germline V CDR1 and CDR2: ENHRY, SYGVKD. The CDR3 reads CAISETATNGYTF. The DNA for the CDR3 is TGTGCCATCAGCGAGACAGCCACCAATGGCTACACCTTC.

V gene TRBV27 combines with J gene TRBJ1-1; TRBD1 is a possible D gene (5 bases). Germline-derived CDR1 and CDR2 are MNHEY and SMNVEV (reference sequence). V was pared by 0 bases and J by 3 bases, with 8 bases between. This CDR3 has 14 amino acids. The CDR3 region has the DNA TGTGCCAGCAGTTTATCCGGGACCTACACTGAAGCTTTCTTT. Protein: CASSLSGTYTEAFF.

The table lists this clonotype with many counts. The genes are TRBV12-3 or TRBV12-4 and TRBJ1-5; 8 bases line up with TRBD1. After removal of 3 bases from V and 0 bases from J, the junction contained 1 base not matched to a gene. The CDR3 sequence is 15 residues long. CDR3 coding DNA: TGTGCCAGCAGTTTGACAGGGGCTAGCAATCAGCCCCAGCATTTT. It translates to CASSLTGASNQPQHF.

As concerns this clonotype: The germline gene is not matched at one end of the junction; a read error may be the cause. The chain recombines TRBV10-2 with TRBJ2-5; 7 nucleotides line up with TRBD1. The CDR3 sequence is 11 residues long. Germline-derived CDR1 and CDR2 are WSHSY and SAAADI. Here the CDR3 DNA reads TGCGCCAGCAGTGAAAGGGGGCTGATGGACTTC. Its protein product is CASSERGLMDF.